These 31 T cell receptor beta chains came from one sample sequenced in a study of sequential checkpoint blockade in melanoma. Repertoires were generated with immunoSEQ multiplex PCR, while TCRdb's copy carries only in-frame clones and drops some. The table records 15,000 to 20,000 clones, 70% of them present only once. Treatment given: randomized to nivolumab then ipilimumab (arm A) or the reverse (arm B). Material: CD8+ T cells sorted from blood (inferred from file names), obtained from a patient given nivolumab and ipilimumab in sequence. These receptors were taken from a human donor with melanoma.

The chain couples TRBV4-3 to TRBJ2-1; D is possibly TRBD2 (6 bases). The CDR3 has 17 amino acids. V shed 0 bases and J shed 0 bases, with 12 bases lying between them. Germline V CDR1 and CDR2: LGHNA, YSLEER. CDR3 sequence (DNA): TGCGCCAGCAGCCAAGATAGCGCGGGGAGCTCCTACAATGAGCAGTTCTTC. Translated, it gives CASSQDSAGSSYNEQFF.

The genes are TRBV4-2 and TRBJ2-7; 7 bases are shared with TRBD2. V lost 3 bases and J lost 0; bases outside the gene matches: 5. CDR1 and CDR2 (germline): LGHNA, YNFKEQ. The CDR3 runs 15 residues. The chain's CDR3 is CASSQLAGTSYEQYF. The CDR3 coding sequence is TGTGCCAGCAGCCAGTTAGCGGGTACCTCCTACGAGCAGTACTTC.

V gene TRBV7-9 combines with J gene TRBJ1-5, with 12 bases aligning to TRBD1. Germline V CDR1 and CDR2: SEHNR, FQNEAQ (reference sequence). The CDR3 is 16 amino acids. The J segment lost 5 bases and the V segment lost 4 bases, leaving 6 bases of the junction unmatched. The CDR3 sequence: CASSSSGTGGDQPQHF. As DNA, the CDR3 is TGTGCCAGCAGCTCTTCCGGGACAGGGGGCGATCAGCCCCAGCATTTT.

This clone was counted once. The chain uses TRBV9 and TRBJ1-4; D may be TRBD1 (6 bases). The germline gives CDR1 SGDLS, CDR2 YYNGEE. This CDR3 contains 14 residues. The V and J ends lost 4 bases and 6 bases respectively, with 13 bases between them. In DNA, the CDR3 is TGTGCCAGCAGCCTGGGGGCGGATTATGAAAAACTGTTTTTT. Amino acids: CASSLGADYEKLFF.

The gene calls are TRBV4-2 and TRBJ2-3; 8 bases fit TRBD1. CDR3 length: 15 amino acids. With V trimmed by 0 bases and J by 3 bases, 2 bases remained unmatched. Germline loops: CDR1 LGHNA, CDR2 YNFKEQ. The CDR3 DNA is TGTGCCAGCAGCCAAGAGGACAGGGCAACAGATACGCAGTATTTT. Translated, it gives CASSQEDRATDTQYF.

This chain connects TRBV21-1 to TRBJ2-7; TRBD1, as called in the table, went unchecked against the DNA. TRBV21-1 is assigned pseudogene status. This CDR3 is built from 13 residues. As DNA, the CDR3 is TGTGCCAGCAACGACAAGTACTCCTACGAGCAGTACTTC. As protein: CASNDKYSYEQYF.

This chain links TRBV6-5 with TRBJ2-5; D is uncertain. Germline values: CDR1 MNHEY, CDR2 SVGAGI. The V end lost 2 bases, the J end lost 1 base, and 5 bases lay between the germline ends. This CDR3 has 13 residues. CDR3 DNA: TGTGCCAGCAGTTACAATAGCCAAGAGACCCAGTACTTC. This codes for CASSYNSQETQYF.

In this sample, this clone is medium-sized (0.01 to 0.1%). Other nucleotide sequences in the sample specify the same CDR3. The CDR3 coding sequence is TGTGCCAGCAGCGTCGCGGGGGGCGGGGAGCAGTACTTC. Protein product: CASSVAGGGEQYF. V usage is TRBV9 and J usage is TRBJ2-7; TRBD2 aligns across 8 bases. Unmatched junction bases numbered 5, after V lost 2 bases and J lost 7 bases. The CDR3 has 13 residues. Germline loops: CDR1 SGDLS, CDR2 YYNGEE.

The genes are TRBV4-1 and TRBJ2-5, with 9 bases matching TRBD2. Germline CDR1 and CDR2: MGHRA and YSYEKL. Losses at the gene ends were 1 base for V and 0 bases for J; bases not matched to a gene: 3. The CDR3 runs 16 residues. The CDR3 reads CASSQVLAGYQETQYF. The CDR3 DNA reads TGCGCCAGCAGCCAAGTCCTAGCGGGGTACCAAGAGACCCAGTACTTC.

A single count supports this clone. The chain combines TRBV30 with TRBJ2-6; 7 bases agree with TRBD1. CDR1 GTSNPN and CDR2 SVGIG come from the germline V gene (reference sequence). The CDR3 totals 17 residues. V shed 7 bases and J 0 bases; nucleotides not matched to a gene: 12. The CDR3 loop reads CALEVGTVSSGANVLTF. In DNA form, the CDR3 reads TGTGCCTTGGAAGTGGGGACAGTGAGCTCTGGGGCCAACGTCCTGACTTTC. The variable domain in full, with the rest retrieved from reference TRBV30 and TRBJ2-6, is SQTIHQWPATLVQPVGSPLSLECTVEGTSNPNLYWYRQAAGRGLQLLFYSVGIGQISSEVPQNLSASRPQDRQFILSSKKLLLSDSGFYLCALEVGTVSSGANVLTFGAGSRLTVL.

This clone counts as medium-sized. This sequence joins TRBV4-2 and TRBJ1-2; D is uncertain. Germline CDR1 LGHNA, CDR2 YNFKEQ. Trimming cost V 4 bases and J 6 bases, with 24 bases left between them. CDR3 length: 17 residues. In DNA, the CDR3 is TGTGCCAGCAGCCCTCGGACGGACTACCTTTACGCGGATGGCTACACCTTC. Residues: CASSPRTDYLYADGYTF.

This clone has more than one count but fewer than ten. The rearrangement joins TRBV9 to TRBJ2-2; TRBD2 might be the D (5 bases). The CDR3 covers 13 residues. Trimming took off 3 bases at V and 3 bases at J, with 6 bases between the two ends. Germline-derived CDR1 and CDR2 are SGDLS and YYNGEE. In nucleotides, the CDR3 is TGTGCCAGCAGCGCCGGGGACACCGGGGAGCTGTTTTTT. This encodes CASSAGDTGELFF.

The chain couples TRBV6-5 to TRBJ1-4; 10 bases line up with TRBD1. This CDR3 comprises 15 residues. Germline CDR1 reads MNHEY; CDR2 reads SVGAGI. Germline trimming cut 6 bases from V and 6 bases from J; bases unmatched to any gene: 7. CDR3 protein: CASRLPGTGDEKLFF. The CDR3 DNA sequence: TGTGCCAGCAGGCTGCCCGGGACAGGGGATGAAAAACTGTTTTTT.

With respect to this clone: The junction differs from germline at one of its ends, possibly a read error. This rearrangement joins TRBV7-7 to TRBJ1-1; D perhaps matches TRBD1 (5 bases). The CDR3 is 13 amino acids. CDR1 and CDR2 (germline): SSHAT, FNYEAQ (reference sequence). The CDR3 DNA reads TGTGCTAGCAGCTTCAGGGATGGAACTGAAGCTTTCTTT. This translates into CASSFRDGTEAFF. The whole variable domain, remainder taken from reference TRBV7-7 and TRBJ1-1, is GAGVSQSPRYKVTKRGQDVTLRCDPISSHATLYWYQQALGQGPEFLTYFNYEAQPDKSGLPSDRFSAERPEGSISTLTIQRTEQRDSAMYRCASSFRDGTEAFFGQGTRLTVV.

J is TRBJ2-2 and V is TRBV9, with TRBD2 identical over 12 bases. The germline CDR1 and CDR2 sequences are SGDLS and YYNGEE. The CDR3 spans 19 residues. Trimming at V came to 0 bases and at J to 7 bases, leaving 13 bases not matched to a gene. The CDR3 DNA reads as TGTGCCAGCAGCGTAGGGCGCCGGACTAGCGGGGCCCCCGACGGGGAGCTGTTTTTT. This codes for CASSVGRRTSGAPDGELFF. The whole variable domain, filled in from reference TRBV9 and TRBJ2-2, reads DSGVTQTPKHLITATGQRVTLRCSPRSGDLSVYWYQQSLDQGLQFLIQYYNGEERAKGNILERFSAQQFPDLHSELNLSSLELGDSALYFCASSVGRRTSGAPDGELFFGEGSRLTVL.

V usage is TRBV7-6 and J usage is TRBJ1-6; no definite D call. Germline V CDR1 and CDR2: SGHVS, FNYEAQ. V was cut by 3 bases and J by 7 bases, with 16 bases left in between. This CDR3 is built from 16 residues. Written as DNA, the CDR3 is TGTGCCAGCAGCTTGGAGGAAGTAGGGTGGAATTCACCCCTCCACTTT. Translated: CASSLEEVGWNSPLHF.

The V call is TRBV15, the J call TRBJ2-7; 7 bases agree with TRBD2. Unmatched junction bases numbered 6, after V lost 1 base and J lost 3 bases. This CDR3 has 15 residues. Germline-derived CDR1 and CDR2 are LNHNV and YYDKDF (reference sequence). In nucleotides, the CDR3 is TGTGCCACCAGCAGAGCGGGCCGGGGGGTCTACGAGCAGTACTTC. Amino acid sequence: CATSRAGRGVYEQYF.

The chain uses TRBV12-5 and TRBJ2-5, with TRBD1 identical over 9 bases. V gave up 5 bases and J gave up 5 bases; unmatched junction bases: 9. The CDR3 totals 15 residues. CDR1 LGHNT and CDR2 FRNRAP come from the germline V gene. The CDR3 nucleotides are TGTGCTAGTGGTAATCCGGGACAGGGTCCCGAGACCCAGTACTTC. Protein product: CASGNPGQGPETQYF. Combining the CDR3 with reference TRBV12-5 and TRBJ2-5 gives the whole variable domain DARVTQTPRHKVTEMGQEVTMRCQPILGHNTVFWYRQTMMQGLELLAYFRNRAPLDDSGMPKDRFSAEMPDATLATLKIQPSEPRDSAVYFCASGNPGQGPETQYFGPGTRLLVL.

This clone was seen just once. The chain uses TRBV7-9 and TRBJ1-2, with 9 bases identical to TRBD1. Germline V lookup: CDR1 SEHNR, CDR2 FQNEAQ (reference sequence). The CDR3 spans 15 residues. J lost 2 bases, V lost 3 bases, and 4 bases had no gene match. CDR3 sequence reads: CASSLGQGSNYGYTF. The CDR3 DNA follows: TGTGCCAGCAGCTTGGGACAGGGATCGAACTATGGCTACACCTTC.

The chain carries TRBV27 and TRBJ2-7; the D is unclear. The germline V gene has CDR1 MNHEY and CDR2 SMNVEV (reference sequence). Trimming stripped 1 base from V and 2 bases from J, with 9 bases between. The CDR3 extends over 14 amino acids. The CDR3 nucleotides are TGTGCCAGCAGTTTATTTCGCGGCCCCTACGAGCAGTACTTC. Its translation: CASSLFRGPYEQYF.

This rearrangement joins TRBV25-1 to TRBJ2-7; 9 bases are shared with TRBD1. The J segment lost 2 bases and the V segment lost 4 bases, leaving 9 bases of the junction unmatched. The length of the CDR3 is 16 residues. Germline CDR1 and CDR2: MGHDK and SYGVNS. The CDR3 loop reads CASSGFKGQGPYEQYF. CDR3 DNA sequence: TGTGCCAGCAGTGGGTTTAAAGGACAGGGGCCCTACGAGCAGTACTTC.

The chain links TRBV9 to TRBJ1-1; weak D call: TRBD1 (5 bases). The CDR3 sequence is 15 residues long. The germline CDR1 and CDR2 sequences are SGDLS and YYNGEE. The ends were cut back, 0 bases at V and 4 bases at J, with 13 bases in the middle. The CDR3 loop is CASSVVGTGGTEAFF. CDR3 in DNA: TGTGCCAGCAGCGTAGTAGGGACGGGGGGCACTGAAGCTTTCTTT.

In DNA form, the CDR3 reads TGTGCCAGAAGCTCGGACCGGGACAGGGCCGAATTCTCCTATAATTCACCCCTCCACTTT. Encoded protein: CARSSDRDRAEFSYNSPLHF. V is TRBV7-5 and J is TRBJ1-6; the table's D call of TRBD1 was not tested on the DNA. TRBV7-5 is a pseudogene locus. This CDR3 spans 20 amino acids.

This chain links TRBV4-1 with TRBJ1-2; 8 bases map to TRBD1. Germline-derived CDR1 and CDR2 are MGHRA and YSYEKL. The CDR3 spans 15 residues. J lost 7 bases, V lost 1 base, and 8 bases had no gene match. CDR3 in DNA: TGCGCCAGCAGCCAAGTATCCAGGGGGCAGACTGGCTACACCTTC. It codes for CASSQVSRGQTGYTF.

This clone was counted once. The V call is TRBV9, the J call TRBJ2-7; tentatively, D is TRBD2 (6 bases). Germline V lookup: CDR1 SGDLS, CDR2 YYNGEE. The CDR3 has 13 residues. V shed 2 bases and J shed 5 bases, with 11 bases lying between them. The CDR3 loop is CASSVLASDEQYF. The CDR3, as DNA: TGTGCCAGCAGCGTCCTCGCTAGCGACGAGCAGTACTTC.

The chain links TRBV30 to TRBJ2-7, with 10 nucleotides matching TRBD2. CDR1 is GTSNPN, CDR2 SVGIG, per germline (reference sequence). V lost 4 bases and J lost 6; bases outside the gene matches: 3. The CDR3 length is 12 residues. This CDR3 reads CAWTSGSLEQYF. The CDR3 DNA reads TGTGCCTGGACTAGCGGGAGTCTCGAGCAGTACTTC.

In this sample, this clone turned up once. This chain links TRBV4-1 with TRBJ2-7; TRBD2 is a possible D gene (5 bases). This CDR3 has 14 residues. Per germline, CDR1 MGHRA and CDR2 YSYEKL. Trimming cost V 8 bases and J 3 bases, with 17 bases left between them. CDR3 loop: CASGLLAPFYEQYF. For the CDR3, the DNA is TGCGCCAGCGGGCTTCTAGCCCCTTTCTACGAGCAGTACTTC.

The J gene is TRBJ2-7, the V gene TRBV25-1, with D possibly being TRBD2 (5 bases). V gave up 3 bases and J gave up 0 bases, with 12 bases separating them. In germline, CDR1 is MGHDK, CDR2 SYGVNS. The CDR3 loop spans 15 amino acids. As DNA, the CDR3 is TGTGCCAGCAGTGACCCCGGACTCAGCTCCTACGAGCAGTACTTC. It translates to CASSDPGLSSYEQYF.

This chain connects TRBV13 to TRBJ2-1; 14 nucleotides line up with TRBD2. Germline trimming cut 0 bases from V and 10 bases from J; bases unmatched to any gene: 8. This CDR3 comprises 17 residues. From germline, CDR1 is PRHDT and CDR2 FYEKMQ (reference sequence). Here the CDR3 reads CASSLGRRGLAGDEQFF. The CDR3 region has the DNA TGTGCCAGCAGCTTAGGGCGCCGGGGACTAGCGGGAGACGAGCAGTTCTTC.

The rearrangement links TRBV9 to TRBJ2-1, with 7 bases aligning to TRBD2. CDR3 length: 15 residues. The V and J ends lost 3 bases and 4 bases, in that order; junction bases with no gene match: 7. In germline, CDR1 is SGDLS, CDR2 YYNGEE. CDR3: CASSARDYTYNEQFF. CDR3 in DNA: TGTGCCAGCAGCGCCCGGGACTACACTTACAATGAGCAGTTCTTC.

The chain combines TRBV9 with TRBJ2-2; D uncertain. V was shortened by 0 bases and J by 4 bases, with 4 bases between the two germline ends. Germline lookup yields CDR1 SGDLS and CDR2 YYNGEE. This CDR3 spans 13 amino acids. Here the CDR3 reads CASSVAPTGELFF. As DNA, the CDR3 is TGTGCCAGCAGCGTAGCTCCCACCGGGGAGCTGTTTTTT.